Below are 20 T cell receptor beta chains sequenced from a single sample in a study of T cell responses to AZD1222 COVID-19 vaccine. Libraries were prepared by immunoSEQ multiplex PCR; TCRdb keeps only in-frame clonotypes and omits some of them. The table has some 120,000 clones, 87% seen once. Sequenced material: peripheral blood, taken on day 0 of AZD1222 vaccination. The receptors shown here come from an adult in good health.

This chain joins TRBV6-5 and TRBJ2-2; TRBD1 aligns across 9 bases. This CDR3 spans 15 amino acids. V was pared by 2 bases and J by 7 bases, with 5 bases of the junction left unmatched. Germline V gene sequence: CDR1 MNHEY, CDR2 SVGAGI. The CDR3 is CASSYHRDRVGELFF. CDR3 bases: TGTGCCAGCAGTTACCACCGGGACAGGGTCGGGGAGCTGTTTTTT.

The chain's CDR3 is CASSLLVDTQYF. The CDR3, as DNA: TGCGCCAGCAGCTTGCTCGTGGATACGCAGTATTTT. The chain uses TRBV5-1 and TRBJ2-3; D not resolved. Looked up from germline, CDR1 is SGHRS and CDR2 is YFSETQ. CDR3 length equals 12 residues. Trimming stripped 1 base from V and 6 bases from J, with 6 bases between.

This clone was seen only once. This chain links TRBV3-1 (or the pseudogene TRBV3-2) with TRBJ2-1; D possibly corresponds to TRBD2 (7 bases). The CDR3 totals 14 residues. V gave up 0 bases and J gave up 8 bases, with 11 bases separating them. Germline V lookup: CDR1 LGHDT, CDR2 YNNKEL (reference sequence). The CDR3 region is CASSQDGGADEQFF. The CDR3 DNA sequence: TGTGCCAGCAGCCAAGATGGGGGGGCCGATGAGCAGTTCTTC.

For the CDR3, the DNA is TGTGCCAGTAACCCCTTCGGGGGGGCTGGTGGCTACACCTTC. Translating it yields CASNPFGGAGGYTF. The chain is built from TRBV19 and TRBJ1-2, with D possibly TRBD1 on 6 matching bases. CDR3 size: 14 residues. CDR1 is LNHDA, CDR2 SQIVND, per germline (reference sequence). V dropped 7 bases and J dropped 7 bases, with 19 bases sitting between them.

The rearrangement uses TRBV11-2 and TRBJ1-5; D not resolved. Trimming left V 5 bases short and J 7 bases short, with 15 bases between. This CDR3 has 14 amino acids. CDR1 SGHAT and CDR2 FQNNGV come from the germline V gene. The CDR3 nucleotides read TGTGCCAGCAGCCTCTCGGGGAGAGGACAGCCCCAGCATTTT. This encodes CASSLSGRGQPQHF.

This clone appeared a single time. V and J are TRBV7-8 and TRBJ2-7; D uncertain. V shed 4 bases and J shed 5 bases, with 12 bases lying between them. CDR3 size: 13 residues. Germline-derived CDR1 and CDR2 are SGHVS and FQNEAQ. The CDR3 coding sequence is TGTGCCAGCAGCTCTGGACCTAGAGACGAGCAGTACTTC. Translating gives CASSSGPRDEQYF.

The chain has TRBV7-9 and TRBJ2-1; D is unclear. From germline, CDR1 is SEHNR and CDR2 FQNEAQ (reference sequence). V lost 5 bases, J lost 0 bases, and 8 bases lay in between. This CDR3 has 14 residues. CDR3 DNA: TGTGCCAGCAGCCTGATAAACTCCTACAATGAGCAGTTCTTC. Protein: CASSLINSYNEQFF.

The J gene is TRBJ2-5, the V gene TRBV28; TRBD1 might be the D (6 bases). Trimming removed 6 bases at V and 5 bases at J, with 16 bases between. Per the germline V gene, CDR1 is MDHEN and CDR2 is SYDVKM. The CDR3 is 14 amino acids. CDR3 sequence reads: CASRPSQGRETQYF. The CDR3 DNA follows: TGTGCCAGCAGGCCGTCACAGGGTAGGGAGACCCAGTACTTC.

V usage is TRBV5-1 and J usage is TRBJ2-1, with a weak D call TRBD1 (5 bases). V was clipped by 5 bases and J by 4 bases, with 16 bases between them. Germline loops: CDR1 SGHRS, CDR2 YFSETQ. This CDR3 has 15 residues. CDR3 residues: CASSSTGASYNEQFF. CDR3 nucleotide sequence: TGCGCCAGCAGTTCAACAGGAGCCTCGTACAATGAGCAGTTCTTC.

The chain employs TRBV28 and TRBJ2-7, with 8 bases that match TRBD1. V was clipped by 7 bases and J by 3 bases; unmatched bases: 11. From germline, CDR1 is MDHEN and CDR2 SYDVKM. CDR3 length: 15 amino acids. CDR3 loop: CASTPTGTGNYEQYF. CDR3 in DNA: TGTGCCAGCACCCCTACCGGGACAGGTAACTACGAGCAGTACTTC.

The chain is built from TRBV30 and TRBJ2-5; possible D gene TRBD1, 6 bases. CDR3 length equals 15 residues. Looked up from germline, CDR1 is GTSNPN and CDR2 is SVGIG (reference sequence). Trimming cost V 5 bases and J 5 bases, with 21 bases left between them. Here the CDR3 reads CAWAPGNRVRETQYF. DNA for the CDR3: TGTGCCTGGGCCCCCGGGAACAGGGTGAGGGAGACCCAGTACTTC. Supplemented by reference TRBV30 and TRBJ2-5, the full variable domain reads SQTIHQWPATLVQPVGSPLSLECTVEGTSNPNLYWYRQAAGRGLQLLFYSVGIGQISSEVPQNLSASRPQDRQFILSSKKLLLSDSGFYLCAWAPGNRVRETQYFGPGTRLLVL.

This chain links TRBV4-2 with TRBJ1-1; weak D call: TRBD1 (5 bases). This CDR3 spans 15 amino acids. V was cut by 5 bases and J by 7 bases, with 20 bases left in between. Per germline, CDR1 LGHNA and CDR2 YNFKEQ. The CDR3 nucleotides read TGTGCCAGCAGCGTCCGAACGGACATCTTCAATGAAGCTTTCTTT. Encoded protein: CASSVRTDIFNEAFF.

The V call is TRBV29-1, the J call TRBJ1-2; D is ambiguous. The CDR3 totals 11 residues. Trimming left V 7 bases short and J 4 bases short, with 10 bases between. Per the germline V gene, CDR1 is SQVTM and CDR2 is ANQGSEA. CDR3 nucleotides: TGCAGCGGGAAGGGAGGCTATGGCTACACCTTC. Its translation is CSGKGGYGYTF.

The V call is TRBV9, the J call TRBJ2-1, with D possibly being TRBD2 (5 bases). This CDR3 contains 16 residues. Germline V gene lookup returns CDR1 SGDLS and CDR2 YYNGEE. Deletions cut 0 bases from V and 2 bases from J, with 12 bases between. CDR3 in DNA: TGTGCCAGCAGCGTAGGACCGGGGAGAACCTACAATGAGCAGTTCTTC. It codes for CASSVGPGRTYNEQFF.

This chain's CDR3 is CAAGGFGTDTQYF. The CDR3 nucleotides are TGTGCCGCAGGGGGCTTTGGGACAGATACGCAGTATTTT. This rearrangement joins TRBV25-1 to TRBJ2-3; TRBD1 aligns across 8 bases. V lost 11 bases and J lost 3; bases outside the gene matches: 7. The CDR3 length is 13 residues. The germline gives CDR1 MGHDK, CDR2 SYGVNS.

This clone was detected once. The rearrangement uses TRBV19 and TRBJ2-7; 8 nucleotides align to TRBD2. Trimming cost V 6 bases and J 6 bases; bases outside gene matches: 4. The CDR3 length is 12 residues. Germline lookup yields CDR1 LNHDA and CDR2 SQIVND (reference sequence). The CDR3 is CASSPAGGEQYF. The DNA for the CDR3 is TGTGCCAGTAGCCCGGCGGGGGGCGAGCAGTACTTC.

V gene TRBV29-1 combines with J gene TRBJ1-4; no definite D call. This CDR3 has 14 amino acids. Trimming removed 2 bases at V and 8 bases at J, with 15 bases between. Germline V gene data show CDR1 as SQVTM and CDR2 as ANQGSEA. In DNA form, the CDR3 reads TGCAGCGTTGAATCGCGGAGGCCGCGGGAAAAACTGTTTTTT. Translation: CSVESRRPREKLFF.

This rearrangement joins TRBV7-6 to TRBJ1-6, with 7 bases fitting TRBD1. The V and J ends lost 5 bases and 9 bases, in that order; junction bases with no gene match: 13. Germline V lookup: CDR1 SGHVS, CDR2 FNYEAQ. This CDR3 contains 16 residues. CDR3 DNA sequence: TGTGCCAGCAGCGACAGACTCAGGGACAGTCTTTCACCCCTCCACTTT. This sequence encodes CASSDRLRDSLSPLHF.

In this sample, this clone turned up once. This chain connects TRBV7-2 to TRBJ1-5; D remains ambiguous. CDR1 is SGHTA, CDR2 FQGNSA, per germline. The V and J ends lost 5 bases and 2 bases respectively, with 10 bases between them. This CDR3 comprises 14 residues. DNA of the CDR3: TGTGCCAGCAGCCCTAACGGGGGCAATCAGCCCCAGCATTTT. Its translation is CASSPNGGNQPQHF.

This clone has more than one count but fewer than ten. Here the CDR3 DNA reads TGTGCCACCAGCAGAGAGAGCGCCTACGAGCAGTACTTC. It specifies CATSRESAYEQYF. This chain joins TRBV15 and TRBJ2-7, with D unresolved. Germline-derived CDR1 and CDR2 are LNHNV and YYDKDF (reference sequence). Between the trimmed V and J ends, which lost 0 bases and 2 bases, there was a span of 5 bases. The CDR3 runs to 13 residues.